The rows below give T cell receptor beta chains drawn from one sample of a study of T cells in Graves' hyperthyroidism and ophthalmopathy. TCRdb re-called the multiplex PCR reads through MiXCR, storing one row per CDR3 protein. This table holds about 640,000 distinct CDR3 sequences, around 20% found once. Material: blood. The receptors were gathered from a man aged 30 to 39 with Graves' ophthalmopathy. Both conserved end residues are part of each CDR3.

CDR3: CASRSGTGDDEQFF; J: TRBJ2-1; length: 14; V: TRBV12-3/TRBV12-4
CDR3: CASSYSGQESYEQYF; J: TRBJ2-7; length: 15; V: TRBV6-7
CDR3: CASSQDRDSGRFNHEQYF; J: TRBJ2-7; length: 18; V: TRBV4-1
CDR3: CASSLTGLTYNEQFF; J: TRBJ2-1; length: 15; V: TRBV28
CDR3: CASSLDPAVFYGYTF; J: TRBJ1-2; length: 15; V: TRBV11-2
CDR3: CASSLGGLGWGTEAFF; J: TRBJ1-1; length: 16; V: TRBV5-1
CDR3: CASSRQGGGTDTQYF; J: TRBJ2-3; length: 15; V: TRBV5-8
CDR3: CASSVAPKEREGRYNEQFF; J: TRBJ2-1; length: 19; V: TRBV9
CDR3: CASRYRDTQETQYF; J: TRBJ2-5; length: 14; V: TRBV11-2
CDR3: CASSSLTGSYNEQFF; J: TRBJ2-1; length: 15; V: TRBV5-1
CDR3: CASSFIPGQSNQPQHF; J: TRBJ1-5; length: 16; V: TRBV7-2
CDR3: CASSGSGSQYNEQFF; J: TRBJ2-1; length: 15; V: TRBV5-1
CDR3: CASSLRTVPTDTQYF; J: TRBJ2-3; length: 15; V: TRBV28
CDR3: CASSTGRNYNEQSF; J: TRBJ2-1; length: 14; V: TRBV18
CDR3: CASSHTSSTDTQYF; J: TRBJ2-3; length: 14; V: TRBV4-2
CDR3: CAIRTPELAGKNPNTGELFF; J: TRBJ2-2; length: 20; V: TRBV10-3
CDR3: CASSAGGTGGTIAKNIQYF; J: TRBJ2-4; length: 19; V: TRBV11-1
CDR3: CAWRGTIGNTIYF; J: TRBJ1-3; length: 13; V: TRBV30
CDR3: CASSERAGGEAFF; J: TRBJ1-1; length: 13; V: TRBV2
CDR3: CSARERDEQYF; J: TRBJ2-7; length: 11; V: TRBV20-1
CDR3: CASSQSPGGPEKVNQPQHF; J: TRBJ1-5; length: 19; V: TRBV3-1
CDR3: CASSGSGPPAGSSGNTIYF; J: TRBJ1-3; length: 19; V: TRBV9
CDR3: CASSYATPGTAYEQYF; J: TRBJ2-7; length: 16; V: TRBV6-5
CDR3: CASSPTGEWEQYF; J: TRBJ2-7; length: 13; V: TRBV3-1
CDR3: CASSLPRTTEETQYF; J: TRBJ2-5; length: 15; V: TRBV28
CDR3: CASTLTVYTEAFF; J: TRBJ1-1; length: 13; V: TRBV12-3/TRBV12-4
CDR3: CASSGRGGIATNEKLFF; J: TRBJ1-4; length: 17; V: TRBV6-1
CDR3: CASRSPGTGNGGKLFF; J: TRBJ1-4; length: 16; V: TRBV6-1
CDR3: CASRGQLQRNTEAFF; J: TRBJ1-1; length: 15; V: TRBV6-1
CDR3: CASSNRGFEQYF; J: TRBJ2-7; length: 12; V: TRBV3-1
CDR3: CASSRFLEDRGRNEQFF; J: TRBJ2-1; length: 17; V: TRBV14
CDR3: CACATGLTSRAFF; J: TRBJ1-1; length: 13; V: TRBV30
CDR3: CASSVRDRDYEQYF; J: TRBJ2-7; length: 14; V: TRBV27
CDR3: CASSPLPPHPEQFF; J: TRBJ2-1; length: 14; V: TRBV7-8
CDR3: CSGKTGTSGHNKQFF; J: TRBJ2-1; length: 15; V: TRBV29-1
CDR3: CASSSPGLVETQYF; J: TRBJ2-5; length: 14; V: TRBV6-1
CDR3: CASSLGGGRMNTEAFF; J: TRBJ1-1; length: 16; V: TRBV28
CDR3: CASSTPGQGTGELFF; J: TRBJ2-2; length: 15; V: TRBV6-1
CDR3: CSARDVPLDTQYF; J: TRBJ2-3; length: 13; V: TRBV20-1
CDR3: CASTPGSGPGGYYEQYF; J: TRBJ2-7; length: 17; V: TRBV6-2/TRBV6-3
CDR3: CASSHLRAGTGGQRSTGELFF; J: TRBJ2-2; length: 21; V: TRBV4-1
CDR3: CASSSITQYF; J: TRBJ2-3; length: 10; V: TRBV7-2
CDR3: CASSPWTSSSDTQYF; J: TRBJ2-3; length: 15; V: TRBV5-1
CDR3: CASSRRRASNQPQHF; J: TRBJ1-5; length: 15; V: TRBV28
CDR3: CSVDGANTGELFF; J: TRBJ2-2; length: 13; V: TRBV29-1
CDR3: CAISEHGTVSEKLFF; J: TRBJ1-4; length: 15; V: TRBV10-3
CDR3: CASSPRISGVLYEQYF; J: TRBJ2-7; length: 16; V: TRBV27
CDR3: CATSSGLSGVENTEAFF; J: TRBJ1-1; length: 17; V: TRBV15
CDR3: CASSAGAADTQYF; J: TRBJ2-3; length: 13; V: TRBV3-1
CDR3: CASSSEVWGYTF; J: TRBJ1-2; length: 12; V: TRBV13
CDR3: CASSYSGGLAGGGSTDTQYF; J: TRBJ2-3; length: 20; V: TRBV6-6